This entry lists 22 T cell receptor beta chains sequenced from one sample in a study of beta chain features in type 1 diabetes. All of the isolated RNA was reverse transcribed, so expressed TCRB transcripts were sequenced. The table came from immunoSEQ multiplex PCR; TCRdb's copy has only in-frame clones and leaves some out. The table shows roughly 170,000 clones, with about 12% occurring only once. Material: central memory CD4+ T cells from blood. The receptors come from a woman younger than 35 in good health.

This clone was detected only a few times. The rearrangement links TRBV28 to TRBJ2-7, with D possibly being TRBD2 (7 bases). The CDR3 consists of 15 residues. Germline V lookup: CDR1 MDHEN, CDR2 SYDVKM. The germline V and J ends were trimmed by 3 bases and 2 bases, with 14 bases remaining between them. CDR3 region: CASSFGGRGTYEQYF. As DNA, the CDR3 is TGTGCCAGCAGTTTCGGGGGGCGTGGGACCTACGAGCAGTACTTC.

This clone was seen a handful of times. This chain uses TRBV2 with TRBJ2-7, with 7 bases that match TRBD1. The CDR3 is 14 residues long. V shed 6 bases, J shed 0 bases, and the junction held 5 bases outside the gene matches. Germline V gives CDR1 SNHLY, CDR2 FYNNEI. CDR3 region: CASRGQLSSYEQYF. The CDR3 DNA reads TGTGCCAGCAGGGGACAGCTGAGCTCCTACGAGCAGTACTTC.

The chain employs TRBV5-1 and TRBJ2-7; D unclear. Germline V gene lookup returns CDR1 SGHRS and CDR2 YFSETQ. The CDR3 runs 16 residues. V was cut by 2 bases and J by 2 bases, with 17 bases left in between. The CDR3 nucleotides are TGCGCCAGCAGCTTAGAGGTGACGTTAACGACCTACGAGCAGTACTTC. Encoded protein: CASSLEVTLTTYEQYF.

Only a few counts were recorded for this clone. The chain links TRBV7-9 to TRBJ2-5, with TRBD2 matching over 16 bases. The germline gives CDR1 SEHNR, CDR2 FQNEAQ (reference sequence). Germline trimming cut 8 bases from V and 2 bases from J; bases unmatched to any gene: 5. This CDR3 region has 16 residues. Written as DNA, the CDR3 is TGTGCCAGCGGGACTAGCGGGAGGGGTACGCAAGAGACCCAGTACTTC. Amino acid sequence: CASGTSGRGTQETQYF.

The chain is built from TRBV18 and TRBJ1-2; 7 positions match TRBD1. The CDR3 has 14 residues. V shed 0 bases, J shed 3 bases, and the junction held 1 base outside the gene matches. The germline V gene encodes CDR1 KGHSH and CDR2 LQKENI. The CDR3: CASSPPGQDYGYTF. DNA of the CDR3: TGTGCCAGCTCACCACCCGGACAGGACTATGGCTACACCTTC.

Only a few counts were recorded for this clone. The J gene is TRBJ2-5, the V gene TRBV18, with 7 bases that match TRBD1. This CDR3 contains 13 residues. The V gene's germline CDR1 is KGHSH and CDR2 LQKENI. The V and J ends lost 4 bases and 4 bases, in that order; junction bases with no gene match: 3. The CDR3 here is CASSQGAPETQYF. For the CDR3, the DNA is TGTGCCAGCTCACAGGGGGCCCCAGAGACCCAGTACTTC.

This clone was seen more than once but under ten times. The DNA for the CDR3 is TGTGCCAGCTCGCGAGACCAGAGGGGGGGCTGGGACGAGCAGTACTTC. It is translated as CASSRDQRGGWDEQYF. This chain joins TRBV18 and TRBJ2-7, with D possibly being TRBD2 (7 bases). Germline V gene sequence: CDR1 KGHSH, CDR2 LQKENI. The CDR3 covers 16 residues. The germline V and J ends were trimmed by 6 bases and 5 bases, with 23 bases remaining between them.

This clone has only a few counts. The chain is built from TRBV29-1 and TRBJ2-7; D remains ambiguous. V was trimmed by 0 bases and J by 9 bases, leaving 15 bases between them. The germline V gene has CDR1 SQVTM and CDR2 ANQGSEA. The CDR3 is 13 residues long. This chain's CDR3 is CSVEDSHRVVQYF. CDR3 nucleotide sequence: TGCAGCGTTGAAGATAGTCACCGCGTAGTGCAGTACTTC.

This clone was seen a few times. V is TRBV14 and J is TRBJ2-1, with D perhaps matching TRBD2 (6 bases). V gave up 2 bases and J gave up 3 bases, with 14 bases separating them. Germline CDR1 is SGHDN and CDR2 is FVKESK. This CDR3 comprises 16 residues. The CDR3 sequence: CASSQWRGPLYNEQFF. The CDR3 DNA sequence: TGTGCCAGCAGCCAATGGCGGGGACCCCTCTACAATGAGCAGTTCTTC.

This clone showed up just a few times. The chain recombines TRBV5-1 with TRBJ2-1; D is possibly TRBD2 (6 bases). Germline assignment: CDR1 SGHRS and CDR2 YFSETQ. Trimming removed 6 bases from V and 3 bases from J, with 7 bases in between. The CDR3 loop spans 12 amino acids. In DNA, the CDR3 is TGCGCCAGCACGCGGGACTACAATGAGCAGTTCTTC. The encoded protein is CASTRDYNEQFF.

This chain uses TRBV12-2 with TRBJ2-5; TRBD1 was called by the table and not checked on the DNA. TRBV12-2 is termed a pseudogene. The CDR3 consists of 14 residues. CDR3 amino acids: CASRFGQAPTTQYF. CDR3 in DNA: TGTGCAAGTCGCTTCGGACAGGCGCCAACGACCCAGTACTTC.

The chain is built from TRBV25-1 and TRBJ2-6; a weak D match, TRBD1 (5 bases). V gave up 4 bases and J gave up 2 bases, with 12 bases separating them. CDR3 size: 16 residues. In germline, CDR1 is MGHDK, CDR2 SYGVNS. The CDR3 reads CASSGNLRAGANVLTF. CDR3 bases: TGTGCCAGCAGTGGCAACCTCAGGGCTGGGGCCAACGTCCTGACTTTC.

This clone occurred a few times. This chain uses TRBV30 with TRBJ2-2, with unresolved D. Trimming stripped 5 bases from V and 4 bases from J, with 14 bases between. CDR3 length equals 14 residues. CDR1 GTSNPN and CDR2 SVGIG come from the germline V gene (reference sequence). The CDR3 DNA follows: TGTGCCTGGGGCAGGATGGGTGGCACCGGGGAGCTGTTTTTT. This codes for CAWGRMGGTGELFF.

This rearrangement joins TRBV29-1 to TRBJ2-7; possible D gene TRBD2, 5 bases. The CDR3 has 14 amino acids. Germline values: CDR1 SQVTM, CDR2 ANQGSEA. With 6 bases removed from V and 6 bases from J, the gap between germline ends came to 21 bases. This CDR3 reads CSVRTGSQLAEQYF. The CDR3 DNA is TGCAGCGTACGCACGGGGTCTCAACTCGCCGAGCAGTACTTC.

There are a few counts of this clone. The chain links TRBV7-2 to TRBJ1-4; 7 bases match TRBD1. The CDR3 runs 15 residues. CDR1 is SGHTA and CDR2 is FQGNSA in the germline V gene. Trimming removed 4 bases from V and 2 bases from J; junction bases left unmatched: 4. CDR3 sequence reads: CASSSYRGTNEKLFF. The CDR3 nucleotides read TGTGCCAGCAGCTCATACAGGGGCACTAATGAAAAACTGTTTTTT.

The chain has TRBV5-1 and TRBJ2-7; D perhaps matches TRBD1 (6 bases). V gave up 0 bases and J gave up 3 bases, with 10 bases separating them. This CDR3 has 14 amino acids. Germline CDR1 reads SGHRS; CDR2 reads YFSETQ. The DNA of the CDR3 is TGCGCCAGCAGCTTGGCCGGGACAATCTACGAGCAGTACTTC. Its translation is CASSLAGTIYEQYF.

The J gene is TRBJ1-2, the V gene TRBV27, with 10 bases matching TRBD1. This CDR3 region has 16 residues. The junction had 3 bases not matched to a gene; V was cut back by 2 bases and J by 0 bases. The germline V gene encodes CDR1 MNHEY and CDR2 SMNVEV (reference sequence). This chain's CDR3 is CASSLKGTGANYGYTF. CDR3 in DNA: TGTGCCAGCAGTTTAAAAGGGACAGGGGCTAACTATGGCTACACCTTC.

The chain couples TRBV9 to TRBJ1-3, with TRBD1 matching over 12 bases. J lost 0 bases, V lost 4 bases, and 8 bases had no gene match. The CDR3 has 18 amino acids. CDR1 is SGDLS, CDR2 YYNGEE, per germline. CDR3 in amino acids: CASSHRGQGAPSGNTIYF. CDR3 DNA sequence: TGTGCCAGCAGCCACCGGGGACAGGGGGCTCCCTCTGGAAACACCATATATTTT.

V and J are TRBV25-1 and TRBJ2-7; TRBD1 might be the D (7 bases). V was pared by 5 bases and J by 3 bases, with 20 bases between. The CDR3 consists of 16 residues. Germline CDR1 MGHDK, CDR2 SYGVNS. CDR3 nucleotides: TGTGCCAGCAGTATGGCGGGGCAGGGGGTTTTCTACGAGCAGTACTTC. Its protein product is CASSMAGQGVFYEQYF.

This clone was counted between two and nine times. V is TRBV29-1 and J is TRBJ1-1; 7 positions agree with TRBD1. The trim removed 5 bases at V and 5 bases at J, leaving 8 bases unmatched. In germline, CDR1 is SQVTM, CDR2 ANQGSEA. There are 13 residues in the CDR3. CDR3 region: CSVRKGADTEAFF. The DNA of the CDR3 is TGCAGCGTTAGAAAGGGGGCGGATACTGAAGCTTTCTTT.

This clone was counted between two and nine times. This chain uses TRBV10-3 with TRBJ2-5, with 9 nucleotides matching TRBD1. CDR1 and CDR2 (germline): ENHRY, SYGVKD. CDR3 length: 16 amino acids. Trimming took 7 bases from V and 1 from J; bases not matched to a gene: 10. The CDR3 is CAINPGTGTGQETQYF. As DNA, the CDR3 is TGTGCCATCAACCCCGGGACAGGGACGGGCCAAGAGACCCAGTACTTC.

The chain has TRBV10-3 and TRBJ1-4; tentatively, D is TRBD1 (5 bases). This CDR3 region has 18 residues. Germline values: CDR1 ENHRY, CDR2 SYGVKD. Trimming shortened V by 0 bases and J by 0 bases, and 14 bases separated the two germline ends. The CDR3 loop is CAISESWLRGSTNEKLFF. The CDR3 nucleotides read TGTGCCATCAGTGAGTCGTGGCTAAGGGGCTCAACTAATGAAAAACTGTTTTTT.